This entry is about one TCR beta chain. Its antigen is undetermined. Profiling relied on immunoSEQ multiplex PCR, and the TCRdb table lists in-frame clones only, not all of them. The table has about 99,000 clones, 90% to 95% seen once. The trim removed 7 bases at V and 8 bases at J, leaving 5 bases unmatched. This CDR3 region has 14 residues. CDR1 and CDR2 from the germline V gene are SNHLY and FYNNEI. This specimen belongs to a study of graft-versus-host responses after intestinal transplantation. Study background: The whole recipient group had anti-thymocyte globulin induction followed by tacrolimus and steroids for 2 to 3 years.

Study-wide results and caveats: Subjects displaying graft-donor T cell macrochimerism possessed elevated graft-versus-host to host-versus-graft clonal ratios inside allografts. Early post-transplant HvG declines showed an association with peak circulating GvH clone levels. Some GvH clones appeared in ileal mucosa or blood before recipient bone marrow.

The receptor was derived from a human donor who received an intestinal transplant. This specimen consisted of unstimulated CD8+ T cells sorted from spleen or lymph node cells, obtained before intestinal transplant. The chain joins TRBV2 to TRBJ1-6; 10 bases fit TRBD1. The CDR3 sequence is CASISGTGDSPLHF. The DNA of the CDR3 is TGTGCCAGCATATCCGGGACAGGGGATTCACCCCTCCACTTT.